The 25 T cell receptor beta chains below all came from one sample that was sequenced in a study of neurological immune-mediated disorders. The time point here: longitudinal time-point 3. From the 5' RACE reads, TCRdb called clonotypes with MiXCR, one entry per CDR3 protein. The sample has more than 100,000 distinct CDR3 sequences; roughly a tenth are singletons. Sequences were obtained from PBMCs. Receptors originate from a female donor with HTLV-1-associated myelopathy (HAM/TSP).

The table lists this clonotype with many counts. The DNA for the CDR3 is TGTGCCAGCAGCTTGGGGGGGGTTTATCAGCCCCAGCATTTT. Translated, it gives CASSLGGVYQPQHF. The V gene is TRBV11-2, the J gene TRBJ1-5; D possibly corresponds to TRBD1 (5 bases). Germline CDR1 is SGHAT and CDR2 is FQNNGV. CDR3 size: 14 residues. V was trimmed by 3 bases and J by 5 bases, leaving 11 bases between them. Full variable domain (remainder filled in from reference TRBV11-2 and TRBJ1-5): EAGVAQSPRYKIIEKRQSVAFWCNPISGHATLYWYQQILGQGPKLLIQFQNNGVVDDSQLPKDRFSAERLKGVDSTLKIQPAKLEDSAVYLCASSLGGVYQPQHFGDGTRLSIL.

At least ten counts were recorded for this clonotype. The chain links TRBV5-1 to TRBJ2-7; D possibly corresponds to TRBD2 (6 bases). Trimming left V 7 bases short and J 5 bases short, with 19 bases between. CDR1 SGHRS and CDR2 YFSETQ come from the germline V gene. There are 14 residues in the CDR3. CDR3 loop: CASRERTSYNEQYF. The CDR3 nucleotides read TGCGCCAGCCGGGAGCGGACGAGCTATAACGAGCAGTACTTC.

This clonotype was counted ten times or more. The chain joins TRBV6-6 to TRBJ2-3; D is perhaps TRBD1 (5 bases). V was pared by 2 bases and J by 2 bases, with 8 bases between. The germline V gene has CDR1 MNHNY and CDR2 SVGAGI (reference sequence). The CDR3 has 14 amino acids. CDR3 coding DNA: TGTGCCAGCAGTTACGCAGGGAACACAGATACGCAGTATTTT. This encodes CASSYAGNTDTQYF.

This clonotype was picked up many times. J is TRBJ2-7 and V is TRBV29-1, with TRBD2 matching over 9 bases. The CDR3 length is 19 residues. V trimming: 4 bases; J trimming: 0 bases; junction bases outside the gene matches: 19. Looked up from germline, CDR1 is SQVTM and CDR2 is ANQGSEA. CDR3 in amino acids: CSVARPPLGGGESSYEQYF. In nucleotides, the CDR3 is TGCAGCGTTGCGCGGCCCCCCCTTGGCGGGGGGGAGAGCTCCTACGAGCAGTACTTC.

This clonotype has at least ten counts. This chain connects TRBV11-3 to TRBJ2-1; D is unclear. The CDR3 loop spans 15 amino acids. The germline V gene encodes CDR1 SGHNT and CDR2 YENEEA. Trimming took off 1 base at V and 2 bases at J, with 9 bases between the two ends. In nucleotides, the CDR3 is TGTGCCAGCAGCTTAGGGTCCCAGACCTACAATGAGCAGTTCTTC. Its protein product is CASSLGSQTYNEQFF.

Many counts were recorded for this clonotype. The chain recombines TRBV10-3 with TRBJ2-3; 10 nucleotides agree with TRBD1. The germline V gene has CDR1 ENHRY and CDR2 SYGVKD. Trimming at V came to 5 bases and at J to 0 bases, leaving 5 bases not matched to a gene. CDR3 length: 16 amino acids. The CDR3 region is CAISKRDRGSTDTQYF. CDR3 coding DNA: TGTGCCATCAGTAAAAGGGACAGGGGAAGCACAGATACGCAGTATTTT.

This clonotype was counted ten times or more. The V gene is TRBV20-1, the J gene TRBJ2-4; tentatively, D is TRBD2 (6 bases). Between the trimmed V and J ends, which lost 5 bases and 0 bases, there was a span of 14 bases. There are 15 residues in the CDR3. The V gene's germline CDR1 is DFQATT and CDR2 SNEGSKA (reference sequence). CDR3 residues: CSAYLAGLAKNIQYF. In DNA form, the CDR3 reads TGCAGTGCTTACTTGGCGGGGCTAGCCAAAAACATTCAGTACTTC.

On this clonotype: Given a much more abundant clone one base away, this may be a read error. DNA of the CDR3: TGCGCCAGCAGCTTGGGACAGGGTGGGAAGACCCAGTACTTC. It codes for CASSLGQGGKTQYF. V is TRBV5-1 and J is TRBJ2-5, with 7 bases lining up with TRBD1. CDR1 and CDR2 (germline): SGHRS, YFSETQ. CDR3 length: 14 residues. The V gene end was trimmed by 0 bases and the J gene end by 6 bases; junction bases not matched to a gene: 5. Together with reference TRBV5-1 and TRBJ2-5, the CDR3 gives the full variable domain: KAGVTQTPRYLIKTRGQQVTLSCSPISGHRSVSWYQQTPGQGLQFLFEYFSETQRNKGNFPGRFSGRQFSNSRSEMNVSTLELGDSALYLCASSLGQGGKTQYFGPGTRLLVL.

This clonotype has ten or more counts. V gene TRBV28 combines with J gene TRBJ2-7; 7 bases line up with TRBD1. The V and J ends lost 6 bases and 7 bases, in that order; junction bases with no gene match: 12. The germline CDR1 and CDR2 sequences are MDHEN and SYDVKM. The CDR3 totals 14 residues. CDR3 sequence (DNA): TGTGCCAGCAGCTCGGGACAGCGAGCGGAAGAGCAGTACTTC. This encodes CASSSGQRAEEQYF.

This clonotype was detected ten times or more. As DNA, the CDR3 is TGTGCCAGCAGTCCGCGAGGAGTGGGGGGGACAGATACGCAGTATTTT. Amino acid sequence: CASSPRGVGGTDTQYF. The chain links TRBV12-3 or TRBV12-4 to TRBJ2-3; TRBD2 agrees at 7 bases. V lost 5 bases to trimming and J lost 3 bases; unmatched junction nucleotides: 11. The CDR3 totals 16 residues.

This clonotype was counted only a few times. The rearrangement joins TRBV5-1 to TRBJ2-7; D is perhaps TRBD1 or TRBD2 (7 bases each). Trimming cost V 2 bases and J 4 bases, with 13 bases left between them. This CDR3 region has 14 residues. Germline V gives CDR1 SGHRS, CDR2 YFSETQ. The CDR3 sequence: CASSFQGGEYEQYF. Here the CDR3 DNA reads TGCGCCAGCAGCTTTCAGGGGGGGGAATACGAGCAGTACTTC.

At least ten counts were recorded for this clonotype. This chain joins TRBV7-9 and TRBJ1-1; D gene ambiguous. CDR3 length: 12 amino acids. Trimming cost V 0 bases and J 4 bases, with 3 bases left between them. CDR1 and CDR2 (germline): SEHNR, FQNEAQ (reference sequence). The CDR3 DNA reads TGTGCCAGCAGCTTAGCGCTCACTGAAGCTTTCTTT. Protein: CASSLALTEAFF.

This clonotype has at least ten counts. V and J are TRBV24-1 and TRBJ2-1; weak D call: TRBD1 (6 bases). Trimming shortened V by 7 bases and J by 3 bases, and 9 bases separated the two germline ends. Germline V lookup: CDR1 KGHDR, CDR2 SFDVKD. The CDR3 length is 13 residues. The CDR3 protein is CATSGRGYNEQFF. CDR3 in DNA: TGTGCCACCAGCGGCAGGGGCTACAATGAGCAGTTCTTC.

This clonotype was seen at least ten times. The chain couples TRBV7-9 to TRBJ2-2; 8 nucleotides align to TRBD1. J gave up 7 bases and V 5 bases, and 9 bases lay outside the gene matches. CDR3 length: 15 residues. CDR1 is SEHNR, CDR2 FQNEAQ, per germline (reference sequence). The CDR3 DNA reads TGTGCCAGCAGCCCGGACAGGGCCGGGCACGGGGAGCTGTTTTTT. Translating it yields CASSPDRAGHGELFF.

This clonotype was detected a few times. This sequence joins TRBV12-3 or TRBV12-4 and TRBJ1-4; D may be TRBD1 (6 bases). This CDR3 comprises 16 residues. Trimming shortened V by 8 bases and J by 0 bases, and 16 bases separated the two germline ends. The CDR3 DNA reads TGTGCCAGCCGCCCGGGACAACTTTCAACTAATGAAAAACTGTTTTTT. Its protein is CASRPGQLSTNEKLFF.

The gene calls are TRBV7-8 and TRBJ2-5; 7 bases map to TRBD2. With 5 bases clipped from V and 7 bases from J, the junction kept 13 bases outside the gene matches. The CDR3 is 15 residues long. CDR1 and CDR2 from the germline V gene are SGHVS and FQNEAQ. The chain's CDR3 is CASSARGGGEGTQYF. In DNA, the CDR3 is TGTGCCAGCAGCGCCCGTGGGGGGGGTGAAGGGACCCAGTACTTC.

This clonotype was recorded many times. This rearrangement joins TRBV20-1 to TRBJ2-2, with D maybe TRBD2 (6 bases). V was shortened by 8 bases and J by 6 bases, with 13 bases between the two germline ends. This CDR3 contains 12 residues. CDR1 is DFQATT and CDR2 is SNEGSKA in the germline V gene (reference sequence). The CDR3 here is CSSPRDSGELFF. The CDR3 nucleotides read TGCAGTTCACCCAGGGACTCCGGGGAGCTGTTTTTT.

This clonotype appeared many times. The chain employs TRBV7-2 and TRBJ2-1; a possible D gene is TRBD2 (5 bases). Germline V gives CDR1 SGHTA, CDR2 FQGNSA. The CDR3 has 15 residues. V lost 1 base and J lost 4, with 11 bases in between. The CDR3 spells CASSLGLSGYNEQFF. CDR3 bases: TGTGCCAGCAGCTTAGGGCTTTCGGGATACAATGAGCAGTTCTTC.

This clonotype appeared many times. This chain connects TRBV5-1 to TRBJ2-1; the D call may be TRBD1 or TRBD2 (5 bases each). The CDR3 extends over 17 amino acids. From germline, CDR1 is SGHRS and CDR2 YFSETQ. The V gene lost 0 bases and the J gene lost 2 bases, with 15 bases spanning the gap. The CDR3 reads CASSLETTEGPYNEQFF. DNA of the CDR3: TGCGCCAGCAGCTTGGAGACCACAGAGGGGCCCTACAATGAGCAGTTCTTC. Using reference TRBV5-1 and TRBJ2-1 for the parts outside the CDR3, the full variable domain is KAGVTQTPRYLIKTRGQQVTLSCSPISGHRSVSWYQQTPGQGLQFLFEYFSETQRNKGNFPGRFSGRQFSNSRSEMNVSTLELGDSALYLCASSLETTEGPYNEQFFGPGTRLTVL.

This clonotype was detected ten times or more. The V gene is TRBV7-9, the J gene TRBJ2-7, with a tentative D call TRBD2 (5 bases). Germline CDR1 is SEHNR and CDR2 is FQNEAQ (reference sequence). The CDR3 sequence is 14 residues long. Trimming removed 4 bases at V and 4 bases at J, with 14 bases between. DNA of the CDR3: TGTGCCAGCAGCTCCGCCTACTCGGGGTACGAGCAGTACTTC. This encodes CASSSAYSGYEQYF.

The rearrangement links TRBV5-1 to TRBJ2-5, with TRBD2 matching 8 bases. This CDR3 spans 14 amino acids. V trimming: 6 bases; J trimming: 2 bases; junction bases outside the gene matches: 6. Per germline, CDR1 SGHRS and CDR2 YFSETQ. In nucleotides, the CDR3 is TGCGCCAGCACACGATCGGGGGGGCAAGAGACCCAGTACTTC. Translating it yields CASTRSGGQETQYF.

Details on this clonotype: Given a much more abundant clone one base away, this may be a read error. V usage is TRBV12-3 or TRBV12-4 and J usage is TRBJ2-2; TRBD1 matches 9 bases. CDR3 length: 16 amino acids. With 4 bases clipped from V and 1 base from J, the junction kept 4 bases outside the gene matches. CDR3 bases: TGTGCCAGCAGTTCGGGGACAGGGATGAACACCGGGGAGCTGTTTTTT. Translation gives CASSSGTGMNTGELFF.

The rearrangement joins TRBV11-2 to TRBJ1-1; 7 bases are shared with TRBD1. The V and J ends lost 7 bases and 1 base, in that order; junction bases with no gene match: 3. The CDR3 runs 13 residues. The germline CDR1 and CDR2 sequences are SGHAT and FQNNGV. The CDR3 is CASKGQANTEAFF. The DNA for the CDR3 is TGTGCCAGCAAAGGACAGGCGAACACTGAAGCTTTCTTT. Complete variable domain (other parts from reference TRBV11-2 and TRBJ1-1): EAGVAQSPRYKIIEKRQSVAFWCNPISGHATLYWYQQILGQGPKLLIQFQNNGVVDDSQLPKDRFSAERLKGVDSTLKIQPAKLEDSAVYLCASKGQANTEAFFGQGTRLTVV.

The gene calls are TRBV20-1 and TRBJ1-2; D is undetermined. V was trimmed by 0 bases and J by 0 bases, leaving 11 bases between them. There are 15 residues in the CDR3. The germline V gene has CDR1 DFQATT and CDR2 SNEGSKA (reference sequence). CDR3: CSARDRETANYGYTF. For the CDR3, the DNA is TGCAGTGCTAGAGATAGGGAAACAGCTAACTATGGCTACACCTTC.

V is TRBV3-1 and J is TRBJ2-7; D possibly matches TRBD1 or TRBD2 (5 bases each). The CDR3 is 15 residues long. Trimming removed 2 bases from V and 2 bases from J, with 13 bases in between. The germline V gene has CDR1 LGHDT and CDR2 YNNKEL (reference sequence). For the CDR3, the DNA is TGTGCCAGCAGCCAAACTAGAGGGGATCCCTACGAGCAGTACTTC. It codes for CASSQTRGDPYEQYF.